The next 32 T cell receptor beta chains were all read from a single sample in a study of control samples from healthy donors and cancer patients. The repertoire was sequenced with immunoSEQ multiplex PCR; TCRdb's copy has only in-frame clones and lacks some. The sample lists 150,000 to 200,000 clones; roughly 95% were seen once. Source material: blood. These receptors all come from a woman aged 25 to 39 in good health.

CDR3 DNA sequence: TGTGCCAGTAGTATTGCCTTATCGGCTTTCTTT. This codes for CASSIALSAFF. The J gene is TRBJ1-1, the V gene TRBV19; D remains ambiguous. Trimming pared 3 bases from V and 11 bases from J, leaving 10 bases between. This CDR3 has 11 residues. Germline V CDR1 and CDR2: LNHDA, SQIVND (reference sequence).

The chain links TRBV6-5 to TRBJ1-5; perhaps TRBD1 as D (5 bases). Trimming removed 3 bases from V and 4 bases from J, with 13 bases in between. Germline V gene sequence: CDR1 MNHEY, CDR2 SVGAGI. This CDR3 has 15 residues. The DNA for the CDR3 is TGTGCCAGCAGTTATGGGGGACCGGCAAATCAGCCCCAGCATTTT. This gives the protein CASSYGGPANQPQHF.

V is TRBV3-1 (or the pseudogene TRBV3-2) and J is TRBJ2-1; no clear D gene. CDR1 and CDR2 from the germline V gene are LGHDT and YNNKEL (reference sequence). This CDR3 is 13 amino acids long. V was trimmed by 3 bases and J by 7 bases, leaving 10 bases between them. The CDR3 loop reads CASSQLGTNEQFF. The CDR3 coding sequence is TGTGCCAGCAGCCAGTTGGGAACTAATGAGCAGTTCTTC.

This chain uses TRBV6-5 with TRBJ1-1, with no clear D. CDR3 length: 14 amino acids. Trimming removed 7 bases at V and 2 bases at J, with 14 bases between. Germline V lookup: CDR1 MNHEY, CDR2 SVGAGI. CDR3 sequence reads: CASILDGRNTEAFF. The CDR3 region has the DNA TGTGCCAGCATCCTGGACGGACGCAACACTGAAGCTTTCTTT.

The chain recombines TRBV28 with TRBJ2-7; a possible D gene is TRBD2 (6 bases). The CDR3 has 17 amino acids. Per germline, CDR1 MDHEN and CDR2 SYDVKM. V was shortened by 6 bases and J by 0 bases, with 21 bases between the two germline ends. DNA of the CDR3: TGTGCCAGCAGAACTAGCCCCGGGTCTAGCGACTCCTACGAGCAGTACTTC. As protein: CASRTSPGSSDSYEQYF.

The gene calls are TRBV7-2 and TRBJ2-7; the match to TRBD1 covers 11 bases. There are 15 residues in the CDR3. Losses at the gene ends were 4 bases for V and 6 bases for J; bases not matched to a gene: 8. The V gene's germline CDR1 is SGHTA and CDR2 FQGNSA. CDR3 DNA: TGTGCCAGCAGCTATACTACCGGGACAGGGGGCGAGCAGTACTTC. It is translated as CASSYTTGTGGEQYF.

The chain combines TRBV6-5 with TRBJ2-1; D may correspond to TRBD1 or TRBD2 (5 bases each). Germline CDR1 reads MNHEY; CDR2 reads SVGAGI. The V and J ends lost 10 bases and 8 bases respectively, with 18 bases between them. This CDR3 contains 13 residues. This CDR3 is CATHGGGRDEQFF. CDR3 DNA sequence: TGTGCCACGCACGGCGGAGGCAGGGATGAGCAGTTCTTC.

This clone is a singleton in its sample. The V and J genes are TRBV6-5 and TRBJ1-1; 9 bases align to TRBD1. Unmatched junction bases numbered 6, after V lost 5 bases and J lost 5 bases. This CDR3 spans 14 amino acids. CDR1 and CDR2 from the germline V gene are MNHEY and SVGAGI. CDR3 nucleotides: TGTGCCAGCAGTCCCGGGACAGGGATAACTGAAGCTTTCTTT. Protein: CASSPGTGITEAFF.

V usage is TRBV6-1 and J usage is TRBJ2-3; 8 bases map to TRBD2. The germline CDR1 and CDR2 sequences are MNHNS and SASEGT. V dropped 2 bases and J dropped 2; count of bases not matched to a gene: 3. The CDR3 totals 15 residues. The CDR3: CASSETSGYTDTQYF. The CDR3 nucleotides are TGTGCCAGCAGTGAAACTAGCGGATACACAGATACGCAGTATTTT.

The rearrangement uses TRBV3-1 (or the pseudogene TRBV3-2) and TRBJ2-2; D gene ambiguous. The CDR3 contains 15 residues. Trimming took off 1 base at V and 4 bases at J, with 10 bases between the two ends. Germline values: CDR1 LGHDT, CDR2 YNNKEL (reference sequence). Here the CDR3 reads CASSQVLSFTGELFF. The CDR3 nucleotides are TGTGCCAGCAGCCAAGTGCTCTCCTTCACCGGGGAGCTGTTTTTT.

The chain couples TRBV5-1 to TRBJ1-2; D might be TRBD1 (5 bases). V lost 4 bases to trimming and J lost 4 bases, with 11 bases between them. CDR1 is SGHRS and CDR2 is YFSETQ in the germline V gene. There are 13 residues in the CDR3. CDR3 loop: CASSPTDSYGYTF. As DNA, the CDR3 is TGCGCCAGCAGCCCGACAGATTCCTATGGCTACACCTTC.

This chain uses TRBV15 with TRBJ2-3, with D possibly matching TRBD1 (6 bases). Trimming removed 5 bases from V and 7 bases from J, with 19 bases in between. The CDR3 loop spans 15 amino acids. Germline lookup yields CDR1 LNHNV and CDR2 YYDKDF (reference sequence). The chain's CDR3 is CATSGGSAWGNTQYF. CDR3 nucleotide sequence: TGTGCCACCAGCGGGGGCTCCGCCTGGGGGAATACGCAGTATTTT.

The CDR3 region has the DNA TGTGCCAGCTCGGCCTGGGGACTAGCTAACAATGAGCAGTTCTTC. Protein product: CASSAWGLANNEQFF. The chain joins TRBV11-2 to TRBJ2-1; 9 nucleotides align to TRBD2. The length of the CDR3 is 15 residues. V was clipped by 8 bases and J by 5 bases; unmatched bases: 10. Germline CDR1 and CDR2: SGHAT and FQNNGV.

V usage is TRBV5-1 and J usage is TRBJ2-2; 13 bases are shared with TRBD2. From germline, CDR1 is SGHRS and CDR2 YFSETQ. CDR3 size: 16 residues. Trimming removed 5 bases from V and 5 bases from J; junction bases left unmatched: 6. The CDR3, as DNA: TGCGCCAGCAGTACTAGCGGGAGGGCCAGAACCGGGGAGCTGTTTTTT. It yields the protein CASSTSGRARTGELFF.

The J gene is TRBJ1-1, the V gene TRBV12-5; D remains ambiguous. V was clipped by 0 bases and J by 2 bases, with 10 bases between them. CDR3 length: 15 residues. Germline V lookup: CDR1 LGHNT, CDR2 FRNRAP. The CDR3 nucleotides read TGTGCTAGTGGTTTGGTAATCGGCCGAAACACTGAAGCTTTCTTT. Amino acids: CASGLVIGRNTEAFF.

The chain has TRBV5-5 and TRBJ1-1, with a possible D match to TRBD1 (5 bases). This CDR3 region has 15 residues. Trimming removed 4 bases at V and 6 bases at J, with 19 bases between. The germline CDR1 and CDR2 sequences are SGHKS and YYEKEE (reference sequence). The chain's CDR3 is CASSPKTAYWAEAFF. DNA for the CDR3: TGTGCCAGCAGCCCGAAGACAGCATATTGGGCTGAAGCTTTCTTT. Complete variable domain (other parts from reference TRBV5-5 and TRBJ1-1): DAGVTQSPTHLIKTRGQQVTLRCSPISGHKSVSWYQQVLGQGPQFIFQYYEKEERGRGNFPDRFSARQFPNYSSELNVNALLLGDSALYLCASSPKTAYWAEAFFGQGTRLTVV.

This chain joins TRBV28 and TRBJ2-5; D may be TRBD2 (7 bases). The CDR3 consists of 14 residues. Trimming removed 2 bases from V and 5 bases from J, with 12 bases in between. Germline CDR1 reads MDHEN; CDR2 reads SYDVKM. The chain's CDR3 is CASSLRGGPETQYF. The CDR3 region has the DNA TGTGCCAGCAGTTTAAGGGGGGGCCCGGAGACCCAGTACTTC.

The chain couples TRBV10-1 to TRBJ2-5, with D maybe TRBD2 (6 bases). V lost 4 bases and J lost 2, with 11 bases in between. The CDR3 extends over 14 amino acids. Germline CDR1 and CDR2: WNHNN and SYGVQD (reference sequence). The CDR3 nucleotides read TGCGCCAGCAGTGTTAGCGGAGCTCAAGAGACCCAGTACTTC. It translates to CASSVSGAQETQYF.

The chain combines TRBV19 with TRBJ2-1; weak D call: TRBD2 (5 bases). V lost 6 bases to trimming and J lost 0 bases, with 9 bases between them. Germline V gene data show CDR1 as LNHDA and CDR2 as SQIVND (reference sequence). The CDR3 runs to 14 residues. CDR3 DNA sequence: TGTGCCAGTAGCGGGGTGAGCTCCTACAATGAGCAGTTCTTC. Translating gives CASSGVSSYNEQFF. Using reference TRBV19 and TRBJ2-1 for the parts outside the CDR3, the full variable domain is DGGITQSPKYLFRKEGQNVTLSCEQNLNHDAMYWYRQDPGQGLRLIYYSQIVNDFQKGDIAEGYSVSREKKESFPLTVTSAQKNPTAFYLCASSGVSSYNEQFFGPGTRLTVL.

The chain uses TRBV5-6 and TRBJ2-1; TRBD2 matches at 15 bases. Germline CDR1 is SGHDT and CDR2 is YYEEEE. The CDR3 is made up of 14 amino acids. The V and J ends lost 8 bases and 12 bases, in that order; junction bases with no gene match: 9. DNA for the CDR3: TGTGCCAGTCGTGACGGACTAGCGGGAGGGGTGCAGTTCTTC. Encoded protein: CASRDGLAGGVQFF.

In DNA form, the CDR3 reads TGTGCCAGCAGTGTCGGGACAACTTCTAATGAAAAACTGTTTTTT. Translation: CASSVGTTSNEKLFF. The rearrangement uses TRBV2 and TRBJ1-4; D is perhaps TRBD1 (6 bases). Trimming removed 4 bases at V and 3 bases at J, with 12 bases between. CDR1 and CDR2 from the germline V gene are SNHLY and FYNNEI. The CDR3 has 15 residues.

This clone came up once. V and J are TRBV6-6 and TRBJ2-1; perhaps TRBD2 as D (7 bases). Per germline, CDR1 MNHNY and CDR2 SVGAGI (reference sequence). Trimming shortened V by 8 bases and J by 7 bases, and 18 bases separated the two germline ends. This CDR3 region has 14 residues. The CDR3 loop reads CASLLGGAENEQFF. The DNA of the CDR3 is TGTGCCAGCTTGCTGGGGGGGGCCGAGAATGAGCAGTTCTTC.

The V and J genes are TRBV19 and TRBJ2-7, with no clear D. V lost 3 bases to trimming and J lost 3 bases, with 18 bases between them. The CDR3 has 16 amino acids. Looked up from germline, CDR1 is LNHDA and CDR2 is SQIVND (reference sequence). The chain's CDR3 is CASSMRTRAYVYEQYF. CDR3 DNA: TGTGCCAGTAGTATGAGGACCCGGGCATACGTCTACGAGCAGTACTTC. The variable domain in full, with the rest retrieved from reference TRBV19 and TRBJ2-7, is DGGITQSPKYLFRKEGQNVTLSCEQNLNHDAMYWYRQDPGQGLRLIYYSQIVNDFQKGDIAEGYSVSREKKESFPLTVTSAQKNPTAFYLCASSMRTRAYVYEQYFGPGTRLTVT.

This chain uses TRBV9 with TRBJ2-2; perhaps TRBD1 as D (6 bases). The CDR3 totals 14 residues. Between the trimmed V and J ends, which lost 0 bases and 5 bases, there was a span of 8 bases. CDR1 and CDR2 from the germline V gene are SGDLS and YYNGEE. The CDR3 coding sequence is TGTGCCAGCAGCGTAGGCAGGGGAACCGGGGAGCTGTTTTTT. Its translation is CASSVGRGTGELFF.

The genes are TRBV7-2 and TRBJ2-1, with D tentatively TRBD1 (5 bases). The ends were cut back, 1 base at V and 16 bases at J, with 17 bases in the middle. Germline CDR1 SGHTA, CDR2 FQGNSA. This CDR3 is built from 13 residues. The CDR3 region has the DNA TGTGCCAGCAGCTTAGGTCGCAGGCTAGGGGCCTTCTTC. Its protein is CASSLGRRLGAFF.

V usage is TRBV6-6 and J usage is TRBJ2-1; D unresolved. V was cut by 8 bases and J by 4 bases, with 15 bases left in between. The germline V gene encodes CDR1 MNHNY and CDR2 SVGAGI (reference sequence). This CDR3 has 14 residues. Written as DNA, the CDR3 is TGTGCCAGCGCTGGACCCCTGGAATACAATGAGCAGTTCTTC. This codes for CASAGPLEYNEQFF.

The chain is built from TRBV10-3 and TRBJ2-5; D remains ambiguous. The length of the CDR3 is 14 residues. Per germline, CDR1 ENHRY and CDR2 SYGVKD. Trimming cost V 2 bases and J 4 bases, with 11 bases left between them. The CDR3 DNA follows: TGTGCCATCAGTGAGGAAGGAAACCTAGAGACCCAGTACTTC. It encodes CAISEEGNLETQYF.

The gene calls are TRBV10-3 and TRBJ2-1, with 10 nucleotides matching TRBD2. CDR1 and CDR2 (germline): ENHRY, SYGVKD. V trimming: 6 bases; J trimming: 5 bases; junction bases outside the gene matches: 1. CDR3 length: 13 residues. CDR3 residues: CAISGTSDNEQFF. CDR3 sequence (DNA): TGTGCCATCAGCGGGACTAGCGACAATGAGCAGTTCTTC.

The chain couples TRBV7-9 to TRBJ2-7, with D possibly TRBD2 on 6 matching bases. Germline CDR1 and CDR2: SEHNR and FQNEAQ (reference sequence). This CDR3 is built from 13 residues. V was clipped by 0 bases and J by 6 bases, with 9 bases between them. The CDR3 bases are TGTGCCAGCAGCTTAGCCGGCGGGGCCGAGCAGTACTTC. This gives the protein CASSLAGGAEQYF.

The chain links TRBV9 to TRBJ2-1; 7 bases align to TRBD2. The germline V gene has CDR1 SGDLS and CDR2 YYNGEE. The CDR3 extends over 14 amino acids. The junction had 4 bases not matched to a gene; V was cut back by 0 bases and J by 7 bases. The CDR3 sequence is CASSVGGSYNEQFF. The CDR3 coding sequence is TGTGCCAGCAGCGTAGGCGGGAGCTATAATGAGCAGTTCTTC.

The gene calls are TRBV7-2 and TRBJ2-6; D ambiguous. The CDR3 is made up of 19 amino acids. Germline loops: CDR1 SGHTA, CDR2 FQGNSA. Trimming cost V 1 base and J 0 bases, with 16 bases left between them. The CDR3 sequence is CASSLENAGPFSGANVLTF. The CDR3 DNA sequence: TGTGCCAGCAGCTTAGAGAATGCAGGACCGTTCTCTGGGGCCAACGTCCTGACTTTC.

This chain uses TRBV12-5 with TRBJ2-2; D is undetermined. Germline V CDR1 and CDR2: LGHNT, FRNRAP. The ends were cut back, 4 bases at V and 3 bases at J, with 6 bases in the middle. This CDR3 is built from 13 residues. CDR3 nucleotides: TGTGCTAGTGGTTCAGGTTACACCGGGGAGCTGTTTTTT. Translating it yields CASGSGYTGELFF.